This TCR beta chain comes out of a study of beta chain features in type 1 diabetes. General study points: There was a moderate but significant shortening of TCRB CDR3s in all four CD4+ subsets of Type 1 diabetes patients.

cDNA synthesis used the whole RNA isolate, giving expressed TCRB sequences. Each sample of naive, central memory or regulatory T cells had, on average, approximately 4 million reads. Data came from immunoSEQ multiplex PCR; TCRdb stores just in-frame clones and leaves some out. Altogether about 150,000 clones are present, around 10% being singletons, with the ten largest covering 2% to 2.5%. Trimming removed 2 bases at V and 16 bases at J, with 12 bases between. The CDR3 length is 11 residues. This clone was observed many times. Its antigen is still unknown. This clonotype originated in a man between 18 and 35 years old in good health. The sample comprised central memory CD4+ T cells from blood. The chain uses TRBV23-1 and TRBJ2-1, with a tentative D call TRBD1 (6 bases). TRBV23-1 is flagged as an ORF with uncertain function. The CDR3 DNA reads TGCGCCAGCAGTCAAAGGGACAAGGATTTCTTC. Residues: CASSQRDKDFF.